This TCR beta chain was profiled in a study of neurological immune-mediated disorders. Study-wide points: Private repertoires in all groups were suggested by the absence of shared CDR3 amino acid sequences among expanded clones across subjects.

The cDNA was produced through 5'RACE with 10-nucleotide random UMIs. TCRdb itself ran the 5' RACE reads through MiXCR, one entry per CDR3 protein. The repertoire consists of tens of thousands of distinct CDR3 sequences, with over 5.5% occurring once and the leading ten covering over 4%. This clonotype was found many times. The antigen is undetermined. CDR3 length: 14 residues. Trimming removed 0 bases at V and 4 bases at J, with 8 bases between. Germline lookup yields CDR1 SGHRS and CDR2 YFSETQ. This clonotype was sampled from a woman aged 40 to 50 in good health. The sequencing input was PBMCs. V usage is TRBV5-1 and J usage is TRBJ2-4; D possibly matches TRBD1 or TRBD2 (6 bases each). CDR3 sequence: CASSLEGGKNIQYF. DNA of the CDR3: TGCGCCAGCAGCTTGGAGGGGGGAAAAAACATTCAGTACTTC.